Listed here are 32 T cell receptor beta chains from one sample, sequenced in a study of CD8+ T cells in alopecia areata. Following extraction, RNA underwent reverse transcription to cDNA, which served as the sequencing template. Produced via immunoSEQ multiplex PCR; TCRdb's table is partial and in-frame only. This sample carries about 270,000 clones and no singletons, and more than 1% goes to the top ten. Pooled cutaneous lymph node cells were sorted using CD4, CD8alpha, NKG2D, NKG2ACE and other markers. The source material was CD4+ T cells sorted from a lymph node. The source of these receptors is a C3H/HeJ mouse with alopecia areata. Mouse strain MHC haplotype: H2-k.

This clone was seen a handful of times. These gene names are mouse names. The read comes to an end 4 residues before the CDR3 does, leaving the germline J gene to fill in the end. The chain couples TRBV17 to TRBJ2-7; the D is unclear. CDR1 and CDR2 from the germline V gene are MNHDT and YYDKIL. This CDR3 has 14 amino acids. Between the trimmed V and J ends, which lost 1 base and 0 bases, there was a span of 7 bases. The covered CDR3 bases are TGTGCTAGCAGTAGAGGTTACAGCTCCTAT. Its protein product is CASSRGYSSY. The full CDR3 is CASSRGYSSYEQYF.

This clone was observed a few times. Mouse names are used for the genes. The observed sequence ends 4 residues before the CDR3 terminus, with the missing tail filled in from the germline J gene. This chain uses TRBV13-1 with TRBJ2-1; TRBD1 aligns across 10 bases. The CDR3 consists of 15 residues. Germline V gives CDR1 NSHNY, CDR2 SYGAGN. V was pared by 7 bases and J by 0 bases, with 4 bases of the junction left unmatched. The CDR3 spells CASSRDRGNYAEQFF. CDR3 bases read: TGTGCCAGCTCCCGGGACAGGGGTAACTATGCT.

This clone has a handful of counts. Gene names and germline refer to mouse. The read halts 4 residues ahead of the CDR3 end, with the missing end drawn from the germline J gene. This sample includes further DNA sequences coding for the same CDR3. This chain uses TRBV31 with TRBJ2-3; TRBD2 matches 9 bases. Trimming took 3 bases from V and 0 from J; bases not matched to a gene: 4. The CDR3 runs to 15 residues. Germline V gene sequence: CDR1 GKSSPN, CDR2 SITVG. CDR3 bases read: TGTGCCTGGAGACCGGGACTGGGAAGTGCAGAA. Its translation: CAWRPGLGSAE. The whole CDR3 protein reads CAWRPGLGSAETLYF. The entire variable domain, with the rest obtained from reference TRBV31 and TRBJ2-3, is as follows: AQTIHQWPVAEIKAVGSPLSLGCTIKGKSSPNLYWYWQATGGTLQQLFYSITVGQVESVVQLNLSASRPKDDQFILSTEKLLLSHSGFYLCAWRPGLGSAETLYFGSGTRLTVL.

This clone was seen a handful of times. Mouse gene names apply. The read ends 4 residues before the CDR3 terminus; that terminus is restored from the germline J gene. The chain links TRBV13-3 to TRBJ2-5; 10 nucleotides line up with TRBD2. The CDR3 is made up of 14 amino acids. Unmatched junction bases numbered 0, after V lost 3 bases and J lost 2 bases. Germline lookup yields CDR1 NNHDY and CDR2 SYVADS. The covered CDR3 bases are TGTGCCAGCAGTGCTGGGGGGGCCCAAGAC. It specifies CASSAGGAQD. The complete CDR3 reads CASSAGGAQDTQYF.

A few counts support this clone. The genes are named according to mouse. From the germline J gene comes the end of the CDR3, since the read stops 4 residues before it. V and J are TRBV31 and TRBJ2-7; D is perhaps TRBD1 (5 bases). CDR3 length: 14 amino acids. Germline assignment: CDR1 GKSSPN and CDR2 SITVG. V was shortened by 0 bases and J by 0 bases, with 9 bases between the two germline ends. CDR3 DNA, as far as it was read: TGTGCCTGGAGTCTACCAGGGAGCTCCTAT. As protein: CAWSLPGSSY. The full CDR3 protein is CAWSLPGSSYEQYF.

Comments on this clone: Mouse gene names and germline throughout. The sequenced fragment ends 4 residues before the CDR3 boundary, so the rest is inferred from the germline J gene. V and J are TRBV19 and TRBJ1-1; D might be TRBD1 (5 bases). CDR1 is FNHDT, CDR2 SITEND, per germline (reference sequence). V dropped 7 bases and J dropped 0 bases, with 10 bases sitting between them. The CDR3 loop spans 13 amino acids. The sequenced part of the CDR3 DNA is TGTGCCAGCGTTCGGGGGGCAAACACA. Translated: CASVRGANT. The whole CDR3 region reads CASVRGANTEVFF.

This clone came up a few times. Mouse germline and gene names are used. The sequenced CDR3 bases are TGTGCCAGCAGCCAAGGTGGACTACTCTCCTCCTAT. It is translated as CASSQGGLLSSY. The whole CDR3 region reads CASSQGGLLSSYEQYF. The chain recombines TRBV5 with TRBJ2-7; TRBD2 is a possible D gene (5 bases). The read ends 4 residues shy of where the CDR3 ends; the end is completed using the germline J gene. The ends were cut back, 1 base at V and 0 bases at J, with 13 bases in the middle. The CDR3 totals 16 residues. Germline loops: CDR1 LGHNA, CDR2 YNLKQL (reference sequence).

Worth noting for this clone: The listed genes are named as in mouse. The read finishes 4 residues shy of the CDR3 end, and the germline J gene is used to complete it. This sequence joins TRBV1 and TRBJ2-1; TRBD2 matches at 8 bases. In germline, CDR1 is NSQYPW, CDR2 LRSPGD (reference sequence). V shed 3 bases, J shed 3 bases, and the junction held 7 bases outside the gene matches. The length of the CDR3 is 16 residues. The CDR3 reads CTCSAGAGGTYAEQFF. CDR3 DNA, as far as it was read: TGCACCTGCAGTGCCGGGGCTGGGGGGACCTATGCT.

This clone appeared a few times. Gene names are the mouse ones. The observed sequence ends 4 residues before the CDR3 terminus, with the missing tail filled in from the germline J gene. The chain recombines TRBV13-2 with TRBJ1-2; TRBD1 matches at 7 bases. The CDR3 extends over 13 amino acids. The germline gives CDR1 NNHNN, CDR2 SYGAGS (reference sequence). The CDR3 reads CASGANRGSDYTF. The CDR3 bases that were read are TGTGCCAGCGGTGCCAACAGGGGAAGC.

This clone came up a few times. Genes here carry mouse names. The read gets to within 4 residues of the CDR3 end, and the germline J gene fills in the rest. The chain employs TRBV1 and TRBJ2-1; D is unresolved. Per the germline V gene, CDR1 is NSQYPW and CDR2 is LRSPGD (reference sequence). V dropped 0 bases and J dropped 1 base, with 7 bases sitting between them. The CDR3 loop spans 15 amino acids. CDR3 in amino acids: CTCSADDTNYAEQFF. CDR3 bases read: TGCACCTGCAGTGCAGACGACACAAACTATGCT.

Concerning this clone itself: Germline and genes: mouse. The sequenced fragment ends 4 residues before the CDR3 boundary, so the rest is inferred from the germline J gene. The chain links TRBV17 to TRBJ2-7, with 9 bases matching TRBD2. This CDR3 has 14 amino acids. The germline V gene encodes CDR1 MNHDT and CDR2 YYDKIL. Trimming removed 6 bases from V and 2 bases from J; junction bases left unmatched: 5. CDR3: CASSRDWATYEQYF. CDR3 DNA, as far as it was read: TGTGCTAGCAGCCGGGACTGGGCGACCTAT.

This clone came up a few times. Any gene name here is a mouse gene name. The read ends 4 residues early relative to the CDR3; the germline J gene fills the gap. The chain couples TRBV12-1 to TRBJ2-2, with TRBD1 identical over 12 bases. The CDR3 contains 16 residues. The germline V gene has CDR1 SGHSN and CDR2 HYEKVE. V trimming: 3 bases; J trimming: 3 bases; junction bases outside the gene matches: 4. The CDR3 sequence is CASSAGQGADTGQLYF. The CDR3 bases that were read are TGTGCCAGCTCTGCGGGACAGGGGGCGGACACCGGG.

There are a few counts of this clone. All gene names here are mouse names. The read ends 3 residues early relative to the CDR3; the germline J gene fills the gap. The gene calls are TRBV13-2 and TRBJ1-6; TRBD1 matches at 8 bases. TRBJ1-6 belongs to the ORF category, with a function that is uncertain. The J segment lost 7 bases and the V segment lost 1 base, leaving 4 bases of the junction unmatched. The CDR3 loop spans 15 amino acids. Germline CDR1 reads NNHNN; CDR2 reads SYGAGS (reference sequence). Partial CDR3 DNA: TGTGCCAGCGGTGATCAGGGGGCGGGGAATTCGCCC. Translation: CASGDQGAGNSP. In full, the CDR3 reads CASGDQGAGNSPLYF.

This clone turned up a few times. Mouse names are used for the genes. Sequencing ends 4 residues short of the CDR3 end; the germline J gene provides the rest. Within the sample, other DNA sequences also encode this same CDR3. This chain links TRBV31 with TRBJ2-3; D is perhaps TRBD2 (6 bases). Germline V gene lookup returns CDR1 GKSSPN and CDR2 SITVG. This CDR3 spans 15 amino acids. V was clipped by 0 bases and J by 0 bases, with 10 bases between them. The CDR3 bases that were read are TGTGCCTGGAGTCTTCTGGGGCCTAGTGCAGAA. Translating gives CAWSLLGPSAE. The entire CDR3 reads CAWSLLGPSAETLYF.

This clone has only a few counts. Mouse germline and gene names are used. Here the CDR3 reads CASSDRTGGVSAETLYF. Incomplete CDR3 DNA: TGTGCCAGCAGTGACCGGACAGGGGGCGTGAGTGCAGAA. The rearrangement links TRBV13-1 to TRBJ2-3; 11 nucleotides match TRBD1. The CDR3 end falls 4 residues outside the read, so it is completed with the germline J gene. This CDR3 is 17 amino acids long. J lost 0 bases, V lost 2 bases, and 5 bases had no gene match. Germline assignment: CDR1 NSHNY and CDR2 SYGAGN.

Worth noting for this clone: Mouse germline and gene names are used. The observed sequence ends 4 residues before the CDR3 terminus, with the missing tail filled in from the germline J gene. Other nucleotide sequences in the sample specify the same CDR3. The rearrangement uses TRBV19 and TRBJ2-2, with D possibly TRBD2 on 6 matching bases. The CDR3 runs to 14 residues. The germline V and J ends were trimmed by 4 bases and 1 base, with 8 bases remaining between them. The germline gives CDR1 FNHDT, CDR2 SITEND (reference sequence). CDR3 bases read: TGTGCCAGCAGTTCGGGGGGAAACACCGGG. Protein: CASSSGGNTG. In full, the CDR3 is CASSSGGNTGQLYF.

This clone has a handful of counts. A much larger clone is a single base away; this may be a read error. Gene names refer to mouse genes. Additional DNA sequences in this sample encode the identical CDR3. The CDR3 is CASSETDQDTQYF. The sequenced CDR3 bases are TGTGCCAGCAGTGAGACAGACCAAGAC. This chain uses TRBV13-3 with TRBJ2-5; possible D gene TRBD1, 5 bases. With the read ending 4 residues before the CDR3 end, the germline J gene is used to fill in that end. This CDR3 region has 13 residues. V was shortened by 2 bases and J by 1 base, with 5 bases between the two germline ends. In germline, CDR1 is NNHDY, CDR2 SYVADS.

As for this clone: The gene names here belong to mouse. The missing CDR3 end, 4 residues past where the read stops, is filled in from the germline J gene. The chain employs TRBV5 and TRBJ2-1; 12 bases match TRBD2. The CDR3 extends over 16 amino acids. In germline, CDR1 is LGHNA, CDR2 YNLKQL (reference sequence). V shed 1 base, J shed 3 bases, and the junction held 1 base outside the gene matches. The sequenced CDR3 bases are TGTGCCAGCAGCCAAGCGACTGGGGGGGCCTATGCT. Translating gives CASSQATGGAYA. The full-length CDR3 reads as CASSQATGGAYAEQFF.

This clone came up a few times. Gene names and germline match the mouse. The observed sequence ends 4 residues before the CDR3 terminus, with the missing tail filled in from the germline J gene. Other nucleotide sequences in the sample specify the same CDR3. The chain has TRBV1 and TRBJ2-7, with TRBD1 matching 8 bases. Germline V CDR1 and CDR2: NSQYPW, LRSPGD (reference sequence). This CDR3 has 13 amino acids. CDR3 DNA (partial): TGCACCTGCAGTGGGACAGGGAGTTAT. Protein sequence: CTCSGTGSY. The full CDR3 reads CTCSGTGSYEQYF.

This clone has a handful of counts. Gene names and germline refer to mouse. The read ends 4 residues early relative to the CDR3; the germline J gene fills the gap. The chain couples TRBV1 to TRBJ2-2; possible D gene TRBD1, 6 bases. V lost 1 base and J 6 bases, leaving 12 bases between the germline ends. Germline V lookup: CDR1 NSQYPW, CDR2 LRSPGD (reference sequence). This CDR3 has 15 amino acids. The CDR3 bases that were read are TGCACCTGCAGTGCAGGGAGGGGGAACGCCGGG. Its translation is CTCSAGRGNAG. Given in full, the CDR3 is CTCSAGRGNAGQLYF.

This clone has just a few counts. Gene names are the mouse ones. The sequence runs out 4 residues before the end of the CDR3; the remainder is reconstructed from the germline J gene. This same CDR3 is encoded by further DNA sequences in the sample. The genes are TRBV1 and TRBJ2-1; TRBD2 matches at 9 bases. This CDR3 comprises 15 residues. Germline CDR1 NSQYPW, CDR2 LRSPGD (reference sequence). V dropped 4 bases and J dropped 4; count of bases not matched to a gene: 5. CDR3 amino acids: CTCSGLGGGYAEQFF. The sequenced CDR3 bases are TGCACCTGCAGTGGTCTGGGGGGGGGATATGCT.

With regard to this clone: All gene names here are mouse names. The read ends 4 residues before the CDR3 terminus; that terminus is restored from the germline J gene. This chain uses TRBV5 with TRBJ2-3, with D maybe TRBD1 (6 bases). The CDR3 runs to 15 residues. The V end was cut by 2 bases, the J end by 0 bases, with 9 bases between. Germline CDR1 and CDR2: LGHNA and YNLKQL (reference sequence). The part of the CDR3 DNA that was read is TGTGCCAGCAGCCAAACAGGGAACAGTGCAGAA. Amino acid sequence: CASSQTGNSAE. The complete CDR3 reads CASSQTGNSAETLYF.

There are a few counts of this clone. Genes and germline are mouse. The observed sequence ends 4 residues before the CDR3 terminus, with the missing tail filled in from the germline J gene. The V gene is TRBV19, the J gene TRBJ1-1, with D maybe TRBD1 (5 bases). Germline CDR1 is FNHDT and CDR2 is SITEND (reference sequence). The CDR3 spans 15 residues. Partial CDR3 DNA: TGTGCCAGCAGCGTTCCGGGACTGGGGGGAGGA. The encoded protein is CASSVPGLGGG. In full, the CDR3 reads CASSVPGLGGGEVFF. Looking up the rest from reference TRBV19 and TRBJ1-1 gives the full variable domain: GGIITQTPKFLIGQEGQKLTLKCQQNFNHDTMYWYRQDSGKGLRLIYYSITENDLQKGDLSEGYDASREKKSSFSLTVTSAQKNEMAVFLCASSVPGLGGGEVFFGKGTRLTVV.

Remarks on this clone: Mouse germline and gene names are used. The read falls 4 residues short of the CDR3 end, and the missing part is taken from the germline J gene. This chain links TRBV12-1 with TRBJ2-2; 7 positions agree with TRBD1. The CDR3 is made up of 16 amino acids. J lost 0 bases, V lost 0 bases, and 3 bases had no gene match. Germline assignment: CDR1 SGHSN and CDR2 HYEKVE. CDR3 region: CASSLTGEANTGQLYF. The DNA read from the CDR3 is TGTGCCAGCTCTCTCACAGGGGAAGCAAACACCGGG.

In its sample, this clone was seen a few times. The listed genes are named as in mouse. The read terminates 4 residues before the CDR3 end, so the remaining end is supplied by the germline J gene. The V and J genes are TRBV13-1 and TRBJ2-3, with a tentative D call TRBD1 (6 bases). Trimming left V 2 bases short and J 0 bases short, with 13 bases between. Germline V gene sequence: CDR1 NSHNY, CDR2 SYGAGN. The CDR3 is made up of 16 amino acids. Partial CDR3 DNA: TGTGCCAGCAGTGAAGGGACATCAACTAGTGCAGAA. This codes for CASSEGTSTSAE. The whole CDR3 is CASSEGTSTSAETLYF.

This clone was found a few times. Genes here carry mouse names. The CDR3 end is not reached by the read, which stops 4 residues before it; the germline J gene fills it in. This chain connects TRBV5 to TRBJ1-1; D not certain. CDR1 and CDR2 from the germline V gene are LGHNA and YNLKQL (reference sequence). With 0 bases removed from V and 1 base from J, the gap between germline ends came to 6 bases. The CDR3 runs 14 residues. The covered CDR3 bases are TGTGCCAGCAGCCAAGAGTGGGGAAACACA. It is translated as CASSQEWGNT. The entire CDR3 reads CASSQEWGNTEVFF.

A note on this clone: Its ends do not fully match the called genes, so a read error is possible. Mouse gene names apply. The read ends 4 residues shy of where the CDR3 ends; the end is completed using the germline J gene. The genes are TRBV19 and TRBJ2-5; tentative D call: TRBD1 (5 bases). Germline V gene data show CDR1 as FNHDT and CDR2 as SITEND (reference sequence). This CDR3 has 13 amino acids. CDR3 DNA, as far as it was read: TGTGCCAGCCTCGACAGTAACCGAGAC. Residues: CASLDSNRD. The full CDR3 reads CASLDSNRDTQYF. The full variable domain, in which reference TRBV19 and TRBJ2-5 provide the parts outside the CDR3, is GGIITQTPKFLIGQEGQKLTLKCQQNFNHDTMYWYRQDSGKGLRLIYYSITENDLQKGDLSEGYDASREKKSSFSLTVTSAQKNEMAVFLCASLDSNRDTQYFGPGTRLLVL.

This clone was observed a handful of times. The gene symbols are mouse symbols. The read is 4 residues too short to cover the CDR3 end, so that end is filled in from the germline J gene. This CDR3 is also generated by other DNA sequences in the sample. V gene TRBV19 combines with J gene TRBJ2-7, with 7 bases matching TRBD2. The CDR3 spans 12 residues. Per germline, CDR1 FNHDT and CDR2 SITEND (reference sequence). The CDR3 sequence: CASSSGGYEQYF. The sequenced part of the CDR3 DNA is TGTGCCAGCAGTTCTGGGGGTTAT.

Only a few counts were recorded for this clone. Genes here carry mouse names. This chain's CDR3 is CASSHYWASQNTLYF. CDR3 DNA (partial): TGTGCCAGCAGCCATTACTGGGCTAGTCAAAAC. The chain has TRBV5 and TRBJ2-4; a possible D gene is TRBD2 (6 bases). Read data end 4 residues before the CDR3 end; the end is taken from the germline J gene. CDR3 length: 15 residues. Germline CDR1 reads LGHNA; CDR2 reads YNLKQL (reference sequence). Trimming took off 3 bases at V and 0 bases at J, with 10 bases between the two ends.

This clone was recorded a few times. The germline and genes are mouse ones. Coverage ceases 4 residues before the CDR3 finishes, and the germline J gene fills in the end. Other DNA sequences of this sample code for an identical CDR3. The chain uses TRBV31 and TRBJ2-3, with TRBD2 as a possible D gene (6 bases). This CDR3 has 14 amino acids. Germline CDR1 GKSSPN, CDR2 SITVG. V lost 2 bases and J 0 bases, leaving 9 bases between the germline ends. The CDR3 loop is CAWSLGVSAETLYF. Partial CDR3 DNA: TGTGCCTGGAGTTTGGGGGTTAGTGCAGAA. The full variable domain, with the rest looked up from reference TRBV31 and TRBJ2-3, is AQTIHQWPVAEIKAVGSPLSLGCTIKGKSSPNLYWYWQATGGTLQQLFYSITVGQVESVVQLNLSASRPKDDQFILSTEKLLLSHSGFYLCAWSLGVSAETLYFGSGTRLTVL.

This clone was counted only a few times. Gene and germline names: mouse. The CDR3 end lies 4 residues beyond the end of the read and is filled in from the germline J gene. This sample also contains other DNA sequences that code for the same CDR3. V gene TRBV13-3 combines with J gene TRBJ2-7; 7 nucleotides agree with TRBD2. Germline lookup yields CDR1 NNHDY and CDR2 SYVADS. Unmatched junction bases numbered 1, after V lost 4 bases and J lost 0 bases. The CDR3 extends over 13 amino acids. CDR3 DNA (partial): TGTGCCAGCAGTCCTGGGGGCTCCTAT. Protein sequence: CASSPGGSY. The entire CDR3 protein is CASSPGGSYEQYF.

This clone was counted between two and nine times. Gene names follow the mouse nomenclature. The CDR3 is cut off 4 residues early in the read; its end comes from the germline J gene. This specimen includes other DNA sequences encoding the same CDR3. The chain is built from TRBV19 and TRBJ2-2; 8 nucleotides line up with TRBD1. V shed 3 bases and J 2 bases; nucleotides not matched to a gene: 3. Looked up from germline, CDR1 is FNHDT and CDR2 is SITEND (reference sequence). There are 15 residues in the CDR3. The DNA read from the CDR3 is TGTGCCAGCAGTACGACAGGGGCGAACACCGGG. This translates into CASSTTGANTG. The whole CDR3 protein is CASSTTGANTGQLYF.